Reported below is one T cell receptor beta chain. Allocation to cohorts depended on clinical history reported by the participants. Exposed volunteers were people who met a COVID-19 case within 2 weeks before study entry. This specimen comes from a study of blood T cell repertoires in COVID-19. In the study overall: COVID-19 samples collected from the United States, Italy and Spain covered acute and convalescent phases. T cells, B-cell-depleted T cells, or PBMCs supplied cDNA or gDNA.

The V end lost 0 bases, the J end lost 0 bases, and 12 bases lay between the germline ends. Germline loops: CDR1 SGHNT, CDR2 YYREEE (reference sequence). The CDR3 has 17 amino acids. Measured with immunoSEQ multiplex PCR; TCRdb has only the in-frame clones, and not every one. The table has 260,000 or so clones, 83% seen once. The sample consisted of PBMCs or T cells enriched from blood (not recorded which). The gene calls are TRBV5-4 and TRBJ1-4; D not certain. This TCR was recovered from a woman between 35 and 50 years old who had been exposed to COVID-19. The CDR3 DNA is TGTGCCAGCAGCTTGGGAGTCCAGCGCGCAACTAATGAAAAACTGTTTTTT. This gives the protein CASSLGVQRATNEKLFF.